The T cell receptor gamma chain under discussion was sequenced for a study of Vδ1+ human thymocytes. RNA was extracted from the cells and then reverse transcribed. The CDR3 regions were amplified by multiplex PCR from V-gene primers to a constant-region primer. TCRdb re-processed the multiplex PCR reads via CATT. The sample records 20,000 to 25,000 gamma-chain clones, roughly an eighth being singletons. Study results and limitations: Unexpected Vdelta2 sequences could cause misinterpretation of bulk repertoire data. Highly polyclonal TRG and TRD repertoires with Gaussian CDR3 length distributions appeared in thymus. Many TRG clonotypes were shared between donors; TRD repertoires were essentially private.

Alphabeta T cells were depleted, then CD3+ Vdelta1+ Vdelta2- thymocytes were FACS-sorted. A note on this clone: The antigen remains undetermined.

The CDR3 runs to 15 residues. V dropped 2 bases and J dropped 2; count of bases not matched to a gene: 9. The germline CDR1 and CDR2 sequences are GITISATS and ISYDGTV (reference sequence). The sequence was obtained from a child under two years old who had congenital heart surgery. The V call is TRGV9, the J call TRGJ1 or TRGJ2. Sequenced material: Vdelta1+ gamma-delta thymocytes from the thymus. Subset: FACS-sorted CD3+ TCRalphabeta- TCRVdelta1+ TCRVdelta2- thymocytes. DNA of the CDR3: TGTGCCTTGTGGGAGGAAACCCCGTATTATTATAAGAAACTCTTT. It is translated as CALWEETPYYYKKLF.